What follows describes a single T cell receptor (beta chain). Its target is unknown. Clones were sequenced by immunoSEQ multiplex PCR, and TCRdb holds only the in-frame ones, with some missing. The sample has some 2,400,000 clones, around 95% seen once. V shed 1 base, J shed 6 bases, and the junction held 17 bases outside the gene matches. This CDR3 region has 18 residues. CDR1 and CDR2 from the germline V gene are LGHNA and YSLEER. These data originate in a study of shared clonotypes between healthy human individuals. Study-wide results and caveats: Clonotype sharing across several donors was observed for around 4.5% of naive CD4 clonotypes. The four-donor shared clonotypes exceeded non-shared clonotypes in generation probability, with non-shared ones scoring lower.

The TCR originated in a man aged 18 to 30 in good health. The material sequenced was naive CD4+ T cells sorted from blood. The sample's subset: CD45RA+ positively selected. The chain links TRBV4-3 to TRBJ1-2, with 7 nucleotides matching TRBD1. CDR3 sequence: CASSQGHPTGALADGYTF. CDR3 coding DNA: TGCGCCAGCAGCCAAGGACACCCTACAGGGGCCCTGGCGGATGGCTACACCTTC.